This T cell receptor beta chain was sequenced for a study of blood T cell repertoires in COVID-19. Profiled with immunoSEQ multiplex PCR; TCRdb holds only in-frame clones, not every one. This table has 250,000 to 350,000 clones, 75% to 90% appearing once. This clone has only one observation. The CDR3 sequence is 13 residues long. Trimming cost V 1 base and J 4 bases, with 8 bases left between them. CDR1 and CDR2 (germline): SGHVS, FQNEAQ. The J gene is TRBJ2-7, the V gene TRBV7-8, with a weak D call TRBD2 (5 bases). Material for sequencing was peripheral blood. The source is a woman aged 60-75 years with acute or convalescent COVID-19. CDR3 in amino acids: CASSLGLLYEQYF. CDR3 DNA sequence: TGTGCCAGCAGCTTAGGACTACTATACGAGCAGTACTTC.